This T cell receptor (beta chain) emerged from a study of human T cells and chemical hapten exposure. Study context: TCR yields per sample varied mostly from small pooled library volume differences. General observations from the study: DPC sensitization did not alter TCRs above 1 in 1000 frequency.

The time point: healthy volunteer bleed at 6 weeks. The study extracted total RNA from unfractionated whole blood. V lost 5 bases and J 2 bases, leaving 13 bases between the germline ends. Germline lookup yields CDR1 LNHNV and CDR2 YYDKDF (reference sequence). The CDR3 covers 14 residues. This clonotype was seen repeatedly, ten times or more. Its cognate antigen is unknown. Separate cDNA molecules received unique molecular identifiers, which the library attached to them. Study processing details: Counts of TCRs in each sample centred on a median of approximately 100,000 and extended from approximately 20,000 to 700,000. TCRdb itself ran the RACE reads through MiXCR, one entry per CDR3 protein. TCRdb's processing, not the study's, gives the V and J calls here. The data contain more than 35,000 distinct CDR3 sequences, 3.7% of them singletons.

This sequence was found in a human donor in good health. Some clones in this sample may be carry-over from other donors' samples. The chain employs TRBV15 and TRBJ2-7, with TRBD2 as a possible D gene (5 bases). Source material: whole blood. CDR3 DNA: TGTGCCACCAGCGCGCGGGTGCCCCCCTACGAGCAGTACTTC. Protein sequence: CATSARVPPYEQYF.